The 12 T cell receptor beta chains below all came from one sample that was sequenced in a study of regulatory T cells in long-lasting Graves disease (dated by TCRdb to the early 2020s). The library was generated by multiplex PCR. Reads for this sample came from an Illumina HiSeq 4000. iRepertoire HTBI primers and Arm-PCR amplification of CDR3 regions were used to construct TCR beta libraries. TCRdb took the public reads, trimmed them with fastp at Q25, ran MiXCR for clone calling and kept in-frame beta chains. Records with the same CDR3 protein are collapsed into one entry carrying the most frequent genes and DNA. In all, the sample holds a few hundred thousand distinct CDR3 sequences, and about 21% of those were seen once. Roughly an eighth of the sample belongs to the ten largest clones. Per the publication, the time point label means: persistent/refractory GD, antithyroid drugs over 5 years with positive TRAb. RNA was extracted from PBMCs in TRIzol for both TCR sequencing and RNA sequencing.

Sequenced here: peripheral blood mononuclear cells (PBMCs), sampled when the disease was refractory, from a patient treated with antithyroid drugs. These receptors were obtained from a female donor with Graves disease.

This clonotype was seen at least ten times. V is TRBV3-1 and J is TRBJ2-2; either TRBD1 or TRBD2 may fit D (5 bases each). Trimming pared 4 bases from V and 6 bases from J, leaving 15 bases between. CDR3 length: 15 amino acids. CDR1 is LGHDT, CDR2 YNNKEL, per germline (reference sequence). The CDR3 region has the DNA TGTGCCAGCAGCCCCGGGACGATGAGGGCCGGGGAGCTGTTTTTT. Protein product: CASSPGTMRAGELFF.

This clonotype was detected only a few times. The chain has TRBV6-1 and TRBJ2-5; 9 bases agree with TRBD2. V was clipped by 1 base and J by 1 base; unmatched bases: 1. This CDR3 has 15 amino acids. The germline CDR1 and CDR2 sequences are MNHNS and SASEGT. The CDR3 DNA reads TGTGCCAGCAGTGAAGATAGCGGGAGCCAAGAGACCCAGTACTTC. Its protein product is CASSEDSGSQETQYF.

The chain combines TRBV7-9 with TRBJ1-1, with 8 bases matching TRBD1. Germline loops: CDR1 SEHNR, CDR2 FQNEAQ (reference sequence). V dropped 1 base and J dropped 14; count of bases not matched to a gene: 6. CDR3 length equals 12 residues. The CDR3 loop is CASSLGAPGGFF. The CDR3 region has the DNA TGTGCCAGCAGCTTAGGGGCGCCAGGGGGCTTCTTT.

As regards this clonotype: Possible read error: a much larger clone is one base away. This rearrangement joins TRBV6-2 or TRBV6-3 to TRBJ1-1; D ambiguous. The CDR3 extends over 16 amino acids. Germline CDR1 is MNHEY and CDR2 is SVGEGT. The CDR3 nucleotides are TGTGCCAGCAGAAAACCCCTCCCGGGAATGAACACTGAAGCTCTCTTT. It is translated as CASRKPLPGMNTEALF.

This clonotype was seen many times. The chain combines TRBV2 with TRBJ2-7, with 11 bases identical to TRBD1. Trimming took 6 bases from V and 0 from J; bases not matched to a gene: 4. This CDR3 has 15 amino acids. Germline values: CDR1 SNHLY, CDR2 FYNNEI. CDR3: CASRGQGVLSYEQYF. Here the CDR3 DNA reads TGTGCCAGCAGGGGACAGGGGGTTCTCTCCTACGAGCAGTACTTC. The full variable domain, in which reference TRBV2 and TRBJ2-7 provide the parts outside the CDR3, is EPEVTQTPSHQVTQMGQEVILRCVPISNHLYFYWYRQILGQKVEFLVSFYNNEISEKSEIFDDQFSVERPDGSNFTLKIRSTKLEDSAMYFCASRGQGVLSYEQYFGPGTRLTVT.

V gene TRBV19 combines with J gene TRBJ1-2; 11 bases agree with TRBD1. V trimming: 7 bases; J trimming: 4 bases; junction bases outside the gene matches: 11. The CDR3 spans 16 residues. The germline V gene has CDR1 LNHDA and CDR2 SQIVND (reference sequence). The CDR3 is CASTRTDRGRSYGYTF. Here the CDR3 DNA reads TGTGCCAGTACCAGAACGGACAGGGGGCGCAGCTATGGCTACACCTTC.

About this clonotype: A read error may explain this, as a much larger clone is one base away. The chain combines TRBV24-1 with TRBJ2-5, with D perhaps TRBD2 (5 bases). Deletions cut 4 bases from V and 5 bases from J, with 16 bases between. The CDR3 length is 15 residues. In germline, CDR1 is KGHDR, CDR2 SFDVKD. In DNA, the CDR3 is TGTGCCACCAGTGACCCCAGGACTTCGGGGGAGACCCAGTACTTC. Translated, it gives CATSDPRTSGETQYF.

A note on this clonotype: The CDR3 ends on some other residue instead of the conserved phenylalanine or tryptophan, so this is likely a read error. The V gene is TRBV27, the J gene TRBJ1-1, with a tentative D call TRBD1 (5 bases). V was clipped by 0 bases and J by 1 base, with 6 bases between them. Germline V gene lookup returns CDR1 MNHEY and CDR2 SMNVEV (reference sequence). CDR3 size: 14 residues. The CDR3 spells CASSLSGGNTEAFL. Here the CDR3 DNA reads TGTGCCAGCAGTTTATCCGGGGGGAACACTGAAGCTTTCCTT.

This rearrangement joins TRBV20-1 to TRBJ2-1; TRBD2 agrees at 14 bases. Germline loops: CDR1 DFQATT, CDR2 SNEGSKA (reference sequence). The CDR3 extends over 16 amino acids. The J segment lost 9 bases and the V segment lost 2 bases, leaving 9 bases of the junction unmatched. Here the CDR3 DNA reads TGCAGTGCTAGATTCAGACTAGCGGGAGGGATCAGTGAGCAGTTCTTC. It codes for CSARFRLAGGISEQFF.

This clonotype was detected ten times or more. The chain links TRBV11-2 to TRBJ2-5; TRBD1 aligns across 8 bases. In germline, CDR1 is SGHAT, CDR2 FQNNGV. V was pared by 1 base and J by 4 bases, with 17 bases of the junction left unmatched. This CDR3 contains 19 residues. CDR3 DNA: TGTGCCAGCAGCTTAGTGGGGCAGGGGGCGCCCCGCGAGGCAGAGACCCAGTACTTC. Amino acid sequence: CASSLVGQGAPREAETQYF.

The chain uses TRBV19 and TRBJ2-7; D could derive from TRBD1 or TRBD2 (5 bases each). CDR3 length equals 14 residues. Germline V gene lookup returns CDR1 LNHDA and CDR2 SQIVND (reference sequence). Trimming left V 5 bases short and J 0 bases short, with 11 bases between. The CDR3 DNA reads as TGTGCCAGTAGTTACCGGGGCCTCTCCTACGAGCAGTACTTC. This translates into CASSYRGLSYEQYF.

The V and J genes are TRBV19 and TRBJ1-2; the D is unclear. V was clipped by 4 bases and J by 2 bases, with 8 bases between them. CDR3 length: 13 residues. CDR1 is LNHDA, CDR2 SQIVND, per germline (reference sequence). CDR3 sequence (DNA): TGTGCCAGTAGTACTAGTCGGAACTATGGCTACACCTTC. The encoded protein is CASSTSRNYGYTF.